The next 11 T cell receptor beta chains were all read from a single sample in a study of cytomegalovirus exposure and HLA in healthy donors. The study ran its PCR with 60 Vbeta and 13 Jbeta primers. The method was immunoSEQ multiplex PCR; TCRdb's version includes in-frame clones alone and lacks a portion of them. The profile shows over 150,000 clones, 68% of them singletons. The sample taken for sequencing was PBMCs. Source of these receptors: a man in his fifties in good health and CMV-seronegative.

The rearrangement uses TRBV19 and TRBJ2-7, with 12 bases aligning to TRBD1. The CDR3 is 18 residues long. Germline loops: CDR1 LNHDA, CDR2 SQIVND (reference sequence). V shed 7 bases and J 0 bases; nucleotides not matched to a gene: 13. CDR3 in DNA: TGTGCCAGTACCACGTCCCGGGACAGGGGGCCAAGCTCCTACGAGCAGTACTTC. It specifies CASTTSRDRGPSSYEQYF.

The rearrangement links TRBV4-2 to TRBJ1-1; TRBD1 is a possible D gene (5 bases). The CDR3 extends over 14 amino acids. Germline values: CDR1 LGHNA, CDR2 YNFKEQ. Trimming stripped 6 bases from V and 4 bases from J, with 15 bases between. CDR3 bases: TGTGCCAGCAGGCAGTACTCAGGGTCCACTGAAGCTTTCTTT. It translates to CASRQYSGSTEAFF.

A single count supports this clone. Other DNA sequences within the sample encode an identical CDR3. The V gene is TRBV28, the J gene TRBJ1-6; no clear D. This CDR3 region has 15 residues. Germline assignment: CDR1 MDHEN and CDR2 SYDVKM. Between the trimmed V and J ends, which lost 6 bases and 0 bases, there was a span of 9 bases. The CDR3 DNA reads TGTGCCAGCAGCTCCGCGGGCTCCTATAATTCACCCCTCCACTTT. It yields the protein CASSSAGSYNSPLHF.

This clone has a single count. The rearrangement uses TRBV18 and TRBJ1-1; weak D call: TRBD1 (6 bases). Germline V lookup: CDR1 KGHSH, CDR2 LQKENI. The CDR3 has 15 residues. The ends were cut back, 3 bases at V and 0 bases at J, with 11 bases in the middle. In DNA, the CDR3 is TGTGCCAGCTCACCTGGACAGATCTTGAACACTGAAGCTTTCTTT. Its protein is CASSPGQILNTEAFF.

The rearrangement joins TRBV18 to TRBJ1-1; D gene unclear. V lost 3 bases and J lost 1, with 6 bases in between. The CDR3 spans 13 residues. CDR1 is KGHSH and CDR2 is LQKENI in the germline V gene. CDR3 residues: CASSPDSNTEAFF. Written as DNA, the CDR3 is TGTGCCAGCTCACCTGACTCGAACACTGAAGCTTTCTTT. Combining the CDR3 with reference TRBV18 and TRBJ1-1 gives the whole variable domain NAGVMQNPRHLVRRRGQEARLRCSPMKGHSHVYWYRQLPEEGLKFMVYLQKENIIDESGMPKERFSAEFPKEGPSILRIQQVVRGDSAAYFCASSPDSNTEAFFGQGTRLTVV.

The rearrangement links TRBV9 to TRBJ1-1; a weak D match, TRBD1 (5 bases). The germline CDR1 and CDR2 sequences are SGDLS and YYNGEE. CDR3 length: 13 residues. V lost 0 bases and J 4 bases, leaving 7 bases between the germline ends. CDR3 region: CASSVGDSTEAFF. The CDR3 bases are TGTGCCAGCAGCGTAGGGGACTCCACTGAAGCTTTCTTT.

The chain combines TRBV21-1 with TRBJ2-3; the table gives TRBD2 as D, unverified against the DNA. TRBV21-1 is noted as a pseudogene. The CDR3 is 17 residues long. This chain's CDR3 is CASSKQLASGAEDTQYF. The CDR3 nucleotides read TGTGCCAGCAGCAAACAATTAGCTAGCGGGGCCGAGGATACGCAGTATTTT.

The chain has TRBV13 and TRBJ2-3, with a possible D match to TRBD2 (5 bases). Trimming removed 5 bases at V and 7 bases at J, with 10 bases between. This CDR3 has 12 residues. CDR1 PRHDT and CDR2 FYEKMQ come from the germline V gene (reference sequence). The CDR3 is CASSVTGNTQYF. The CDR3 DNA sequence: TGTGCCAGCAGCGTCACCGGGAATACGCAGTATTTT.

The table lists this clone with a few counts. The rearrangement uses TRBV7-9 and TRBJ1-2, with D maybe TRBD1 (6 bases). V was cut by 3 bases and J by 8 bases, with 19 bases left in between. The CDR3 has 15 amino acids. The germline V gene encodes CDR1 SEHNR and CDR2 FQNEAQ (reference sequence). Here the CDR3 DNA reads TGTGCCAGCAGCTTTAGGGGGGGACTAGGAGACGGCTACACCTTC. Translation gives CASSFRGGLGDGYTF.

CDR3 sequence reads: CASKWDTQETQYF. The CDR3 region has the DNA TGTGCCAGTAAATGGGACACGCAAGAGACCCAGTACTTC. The chain recombines TRBV5-6 with TRBJ2-5; D is perhaps TRBD1 (6 bases). Germline V gene sequence: CDR1 SGHDT, CDR2 YYEEEE. CDR3 length: 13 residues. With 8 bases removed from V and 2 bases from J, the gap between germline ends came to 13 bases.

CDR3 amino acids: CASRPQRGAGDTQYF. The CDR3 DNA is TGTGCCAGTAGGCCCCAGCGGGGGGCGGGAGATACGCAGTATTTT. The rearrangement links TRBV19 to TRBJ2-3; 9 nucleotides match TRBD2. The junction had 9 bases not matched to a gene; V was cut back by 6 bases and J by 5 bases. This CDR3 has 15 amino acids. CDR1 is LNHDA and CDR2 is SQIVND in the germline V gene (reference sequence).